These 6 T cell receptor beta chains were sequenced from one sample in a study of cytomegalovirus exposure and HLA in healthy donors. Primers for the PCR totalled 60 Vbeta and 13 Jbeta. The table came from immunoSEQ multiplex PCR; TCRdb's copy has only in-frame clones and leaves some out. The sample lists over 150,000 clones; 65% to 85% were seen once. Sequenced input: PBMCs. Receptors were obtained from a woman in her 30s in good health and CMV-seropositive.

This chain connects TRBV2 to TRBJ2-3, with D possibly matching TRBD2 (6 bases). The germline gives CDR1 SNHLY, CDR2 FYNNEI. V was shortened by 6 bases and J by 0 bases, with 16 bases between the two germline ends. The CDR3 spans 16 residues. The CDR3 DNA reads TGTGCCAGCAGAGACCGGGACTTCATTAGCACAGATACGCAGTATTTT. This codes for CASRDRDFISTDTQYF.

The J gene is TRBJ2-1, the V gene TRBV9, with D tentatively TRBD1 (6 bases). V was cut by 4 bases and J by 9 bases, with 11 bases left in between. The CDR3 runs to 12 residues. CDR1 SGDLS and CDR2 YYNGEE come from the germline V gene. CDR3 nucleotide sequence: TGTGCCAGCAGCCCTCAGGGGAGTGAGCAGTTCTTC. This sequence encodes CASSPQGSEQFF.

This clone was detected only a few times. J is TRBJ2-7 and V is TRBV28; maybe TRBD1 (5 bases). CDR3 length: 15 amino acids. Deletions cut 5 bases from V and 6 bases from J, with 20 bases between. Germline CDR1 reads MDHEN; CDR2 reads SYDVKM. The CDR3 is CASSQWQGPHTEQYF. In DNA form, the CDR3 reads TGTGCCAGCAGTCAATGGCAGGGCCCACATACCGAGCAGTACTTC.

The chain uses TRBV7-6 and TRBJ2-3; D is uncertain. The ends were cut back, 5 bases at V and 4 bases at J, with 7 bases in the middle. The CDR3 runs to 12 residues. Germline lookup yields CDR1 SGHVS and CDR2 FNYEAQ. CDR3 sequence reads: CASSTYSDTQYF. CDR3 in DNA: TGTGCCAGCAGCACCTACTCAGATACGCAGTATTTT. Complete variable domain (other parts from reference TRBV7-6 and TRBJ2-3): GAGVSQSPRYKVTKRGQDVALRCDPISGHVSLYWYRQALGQGPEFLTYFNYEAQQDKSGLPNDRFSAERPEGSISTLTIQRTEQRDSAMYRCASSTYSDTQYFGPGTRLTVL.

This rearrangement joins TRBV6-5 to TRBJ1-1; possibly TRBD1 for D (6 bases). CDR1 and CDR2 from the germline V gene are MNHEY and SVGAGI. The CDR3 extends over 15 amino acids. Deletions cut 7 bases from V and 4 bases from J, with 19 bases between. The DNA for the CDR3 is TGTGCCAGCATCTTGACTGGGGGCAGTGTCACTGAAGCTTTCTTT. Translated, it gives CASILTGGSVTEAFF.

V is TRBV5-4 and J is TRBJ1-2, with D unclear. CDR1 and CDR2 (germline): SGHNT, YYREEE (reference sequence). The CDR3 is 14 residues long. Trimming left V 4 bases short and J 8 bases short, with 18 bases between. The DNA for the CDR3 is TGTGCCAGCAGCCCAGCGCGCTCGACGGAGGGCTACACCTTC. It translates to CASSPARSTEGYTF. The full variable domain, with the rest looked up from reference TRBV5-4 and TRBJ1-2, is ETGVTQSPTHLIKTRGQQVTLRCSSQSGHNTVSWYQQALGQGPQFIFQYYREEENGRGNFPPRFSGLQFPNYSSELNVNALELDDSALYLCASSPARSTEGYTFGSGTRLTVV.